This TCR beta chain comes out of a study of blood T cell repertoires in COVID-19. Study information: T cells, B-cell-depleted T cells, or PBMCs supplied cDNA or gDNA.

In the authors' workflow: Quantification of nucleated cells was approximated via reference gene primer amplification. The method was immunoSEQ multiplex PCR; TCRdb's version includes in-frame clones alone and lacks a portion of them. For V, J and clone size, that table is used; D and trimming come from the DNA. Among hundreds of thousands of clones listed, 85% to 90% were seen once. The germline V gene encodes CDR1 SGDLS and CDR2 YYNGEE. With 4 bases removed from V and 3 bases from J, the gap between germline ends came to 17 bases. The CDR3 is 15 amino acids. Residents of 24 US areas, aged about 18 to 95 years, made up the participants. Allocation to cohorts depended on clinical history reported by the participants.

Sequencing used PBMCs or T cells enriched from blood (not recorded which). This chain connects TRBV9 to TRBJ2-7, with D possibly matching TRBD2 (5 bases). The sequence was collected from a man aged 18 to 35 who had recovered from COVID-19. CDR3 sequence (DNA): TGTGCCAGCAGCCTCGGACTTCCGTCTATCTACGAGCAGTACTTC. It codes for CASSLGLPSIYEQYF.